These 27 T cell receptor beta chains came from one sample sequenced in a study of T-cell memory formation after mild COVID-19. One entry per CDR3 protein results from TCRdb running MiXCR on the 5' RACE reads. Of fewer than 400,000 distinct CDR3 sequences in the sample, approximately 12% were seen once. The sequenced sample consisted of PBMCs or a T cell subset sorted from them (not recorded which). Receptor source: a man between 18 and 35 years old who had mild COVID-19 (a few samples of this study predate the infection). Cell type and time point are not known.

This clonotype was counted a few times. V and J are TRBV12-3 or TRBV12-4 and TRBJ2-5; 7 bases agree with TRBD1. Trimming cost V 5 bases and J 1 base; bases outside gene matches: 7. The CDR3 sequence is 15 residues long. The CDR3 DNA reads TGTGCCAGCAGTAGCAACGGACAGGTCCAAGAGACCCAGTACTTC. Its translation is CASSSNGQVQETQYF.

The chain uses TRBV25-1 and TRBJ1-2; perhaps TRBD1 as D (6 bases). Germline V gives CDR1 MGHDK, CDR2 SYGVNS. The CDR3 loop spans 12 amino acids. The V end lost 8 bases, the J end lost 1 base, and 8 bases lay between the germline ends. The chain's CDR3 is CASGQSNYGYTF. The CDR3 nucleotides are TGTGCCAGCGGACAGAGTAACTATGGCTACACCTTC.

This clonotype was counted only a few times. The V call is TRBV9, the J call TRBJ1-1; D is ambiguous. V lost 3 bases and J lost 2, with 14 bases in between. CDR3 length: 15 residues. CDR1 is SGDLS, CDR2 YYNGEE, per germline. Here the CDR3 DNA reads TGTGCCAGCAGCGGAAGAACACCATCCAACACTGAAGCTTTCTTT. It is translated as CASSGRTPSNTEAFF.

This chain connects TRBV2 to TRBJ2-3, with 9 positions matching TRBD2. CDR3 length equals 13 residues. Per germline, CDR1 SNHLY and CDR2 FYNNEI. J was trimmed by 5 bases and V by 6 bases; bases with no gene match: 3. The CDR3 loop reads CASRETSGDTQYF. The CDR3 DNA is TGTGCCAGCAGAGAGACTAGCGGAGATACGCAGTATTTT.

The chain uses TRBV7-6 and TRBJ2-3; 9 positions agree with TRBD2. CDR3 size: 18 residues. CDR1 is SGHVS, CDR2 FNYEAQ, per germline. J lost 3 bases, V lost 5 bases, and 15 bases had no gene match. The CDR3 DNA reads as TGTGCCAGCAGCGGAGCCCTCGGAGCGGGGGGTCCGACAGATACGCAGTATTTT. Residues: CASSGALGAGGPTDTQYF.

The rearrangement joins TRBV7-8 to TRBJ2-6; TRBD1 might be the D (6 bases). The CDR3 consists of 16 residues. Germline lookup yields CDR1 SGHVS and CDR2 FQNEAQ. Trimming left V 4 bases short and J 0 bases short, with 10 bases between. This chain's CDR3 is CASSSHRASGANVLTF. The CDR3 region has the DNA TGTGCCAGCAGCTCCCACAGGGCCTCTGGGGCCAACGTCCTGACTTTC.

Written as DNA, the CDR3 is TGTGCCAGCGGACTGATTTTGACAGGGAGCACAGATACGCAGTATTTT. It codes for CASGLILTGSTDTQYF. V and J are TRBV12-3 or TRBV12-4 and TRBJ2-3, with 7 positions matching TRBD1. The J segment lost 0 bases and the V segment lost 8 bases, leaving 11 bases of the junction unmatched. The CDR3 has 16 residues.

Only a few counts were recorded for this clonotype. The chain recombines TRBV4-1 with TRBJ1-6; 10 positions agree with TRBD1. Trimming cost V 4 bases and J 8 bases; bases outside gene matches: 5. Germline-derived CDR1 and CDR2 are MGHRA and YSYEKL. The CDR3 loop spans 15 amino acids. The CDR3 sequence is CASSPGGTGDSPLHF. CDR3 coding DNA: TGCGCCAGCAGCCCAGGGGGGACAGGGGATTCACCCCTCCACTTT.

This clonotype was observed many times. V is TRBV4-1 and J is TRBJ1-5; no firm D call. Germline V gene sequence: CDR1 MGHRA, CDR2 YSYEKL. The CDR3 runs 14 residues. V was shortened by 1 base and J by 4 bases, with 8 bases between the two germline ends. The CDR3 loop reads CASSQGVENQPQHF. Written as DNA, the CDR3 is TGCGCCAGCAGCCAAGGAGTGGAGAATCAGCCCCAGCATTTT.

This clonotype was seen more than once but under ten times. V gene TRBV6-2 or TRBV6-3 combines with J gene TRBJ1-1; the D is unclear. V was clipped by 7 bases and J by 0 bases, with 27 bases between them. The CDR3 extends over 19 amino acids. Germline CDR1 and CDR2: MNHEY and SVGEGT. The CDR3: CASTVLWTSDLILNTEAFF. The CDR3 nucleotides read TGTGCCAGCACCGTATTGTGGACGTCTGACTTAATATTGAACACTGAAGCTTTCTTT.

This clonotype appeared a few times. The chain couples TRBV7-2 to TRBJ1-2; 8 bases fit TRBD1. With 8 bases clipped from V and 7 bases from J, the junction kept 12 bases outside the gene matches. The CDR3 length is 14 residues. Germline V gives CDR1 SGHTA, CDR2 FQGNSA. The CDR3 reads CASVAGGFSPGYTF. CDR3 sequence (DNA): TGTGCCAGCGTCGCAGGGGGCTTCTCCCCTGGCTACACCTTC.

This clonotype was found a few times. The rearrangement joins TRBV7-3 to TRBJ2-5; possibly TRBD1 or TRBD2 for D (5 bases each). The CDR3 is 16 residues long. CDR1 and CDR2 (germline): SGHTA, FQGTGA. V was clipped by 5 bases and J by 2 bases, with 18 bases between them. The DNA of the CDR3 is TGTGCCAGCAGCCGAGGAACGGGTGGGGGACAAGAGACCCAGTACTTC. Translation gives CASSRGTGGGQETQYF. The whole variable domain, filled in from reference TRBV7-3 and TRBJ2-5, reads GAGVSQTPSNKVTEKGKYVELRCDPISGHTALYWYRQSLGQGPEFLIYFQGTGAADDSGLPNDRFFAVRPEGSVSTLKIQRTERGDSAVYLCASSRGTGGGQETQYFGPGTRLLVL.

This clonotype was recorded many times. The chain's CDR3 is CASSDGQGDSPLHF. The CDR3, as DNA: TGTGCCAGCAGCGACGGACAGGGTGACTCACCCCTCCACTTT. The rearrangement links TRBV9 to TRBJ1-6; TRBD1 agrees at 8 bases. V gave up 3 bases and J gave up 10 bases; unmatched junction bases: 6. The germline gives CDR1 SGDLS, CDR2 YYNGEE. The CDR3 covers 14 residues.

The J gene is TRBJ1-1, the V gene TRBV7-9; D is uncertain. The length of the CDR3 is 15 residues. V was pared by 3 bases and J by 2 bases, with 13 bases between. Germline V CDR1 and CDR2: SEHNR, FQNEAQ (reference sequence). Here the CDR3 DNA reads TGTGCCAGCAGCTTCCTCTCAACTTACAACACTGAAGCTTTCTTT. Translation: CASSFLSTYNTEAFF. Complete variable domain (other parts from reference TRBV7-9 and TRBJ1-1): DTGVSQNPRHKITKRGQNVTFRCDPISEHNRLYWYRQTLGQGPEFLTYFQNEAQLEKSRLLSDRFSAERPKGSFSTLEIQRTEQGDSAMYLCASSFLSTYNTEAFFGQGTRLTVV.

The rearrangement joins TRBV20-1 to TRBJ2-1, with D perhaps matching TRBD1 (7 bases). The CDR3 sequence is 15 residues long. The V gene's germline CDR1 is DFQATT and CDR2 SNEGSKA (reference sequence). Between the trimmed V and J ends, which lost 1 base and 7 bases, there was a span of 17 bases. CDR3 region: CSARGGVQGLNEQFF. The CDR3 DNA sequence: TGCAGTGCTAGAGGGGGGGTACAGGGGTTGAATGAGCAGTTCTTC.

V usage is TRBV4-3 and J usage is TRBJ2-3; 8 nucleotides line up with TRBD2. The trim removed 1 base at V and 3 bases at J, leaving 6 bases unmatched. CDR3 length: 16 amino acids. Germline lookup yields CDR1 LGHNA and CDR2 YSLEER. CDR3 region: CASSQGVSGETDTQYF. CDR3 nucleotides: TGCGCCAGCAGCCAAGGGGTTAGCGGGGAAACAGATACGCAGTATTTT.

Concerning this clonotype itself: This may stem from a read error, because a much larger clone lies one nucleotide away. This chain uses TRBV12-3 or TRBV12-4 with TRBJ2-3; 11 nucleotides match TRBD1. The V and J ends lost 6 bases and 4 bases, in that order; junction bases with no gene match: 6. The CDR3 contains 15 residues. As DNA, the CDR3 is TGTGCCAGCAGCCGCGGGGACAGGGGGGCAGATACGCAGTATTTT. Amino acids: CASSRGDRGADTQYF.

The chain employs TRBV9 and TRBJ1-2, with TRBD1 matching 7 bases. The V and J ends lost 4 bases and 8 bases, in that order; junction bases with no gene match: 14. Germline-derived CDR1 and CDR2 are SGDLS and YYNGEE. This CDR3 has 15 residues. The CDR3 loop is CASSPTGGRGDGYTF. The CDR3 DNA follows: TGTGCCAGCAGCCCGACAGGCGGCAGGGGGGACGGCTACACCTTC.

This clonotype was seen more than once but under ten times. The V call is TRBV2, the J call TRBJ1-3; D gene unclear. V was trimmed by 4 bases and J by 8 bases, leaving 15 bases between them. The germline gives CDR1 SNHLY, CDR2 FYNNEI. The CDR3 length is 14 residues. The CDR3 here is CASSAWLRSDTIYF. The CDR3 bases are TGTGCCAGCAGTGCGTGGCTCCGGTCTGACACCATATATTTT.

This clonotype was detected only a few times. CDR3 DNA: TGTGCCAGCAGCCAAGGGGGACAGGGCTTCTATGGCTACACCTTC. Protein sequence: CASSQGGQGFYGYTF. The chain combines TRBV3-1 with TRBJ1-2; TRBD1 aligns across 9 bases. The V segment lost 1 base and the J segment 4 bases; nucleotides outside the gene matches: 4. The CDR3 runs to 15 residues. Germline CDR1 is LGHDT and CDR2 is YNNKEL (reference sequence).

Ten or more counts support this clonotype. This rearrangement joins TRBV18 to TRBJ1-2, with D possibly TRBD1 on 5 matching bases. The V end was cut by 3 bases, the J end by 6 bases, with 17 bases between. In germline, CDR1 is KGHSH, CDR2 LQKENI. The CDR3 extends over 15 amino acids. CDR3: CASSPSRGGRDGYTF. As DNA, the CDR3 is TGTGCCAGCTCACCTTCGAGGGGAGGCAGGGATGGCTACACCTTC.

This clonotype was seen a few times. The chain combines TRBV6-2 or TRBV6-3 with TRBJ2-3; D is possibly TRBD1 (5 bases). The V and J ends lost 10 bases and 2 bases respectively, with 13 bases between them. Germline V CDR1 and CDR2: MNHEY, SVGEGT. The CDR3 totals 13 residues. CDR3 DNA: TGTGCCACCCAAGGGGTTTCCACAGATACGCAGTATTTT. This gives the protein CATQGVSTDTQYF.

The chain joins TRBV27 to TRBJ1-2; D is possibly TRBD1 (6 bases). Per germline, CDR1 MNHEY and CDR2 SMNVEV (reference sequence). The ends were cut back, 8 bases at V and 8 bases at J, with 15 bases in the middle. The CDR3 is made up of 12 amino acids. The CDR3 DNA reads as TGTGCCAGCGGTCGGGACATGCGCGGCTACACCTTC. It specifies CASGRDMRGYTF.

This clonotype was counted a few times. The V and J genes are TRBV27 and TRBJ2-4; a possible D gene is TRBD2 (6 bases). The ends were cut back, 2 bases at V and 0 bases at J, with 11 bases in the middle. The V gene's germline CDR1 is MNHEY and CDR2 SMNVEV (reference sequence). The CDR3 consists of 16 residues. Here the CDR3 reads CASSLLRDIAKNIQYF. In nucleotides, the CDR3 is TGTGCCAGCAGTTTACTGCGGGATATAGCCAAAAACATTCAGTACTTC.

The DNA of the CDR3 is TGTGCCAGCAGTTACGGGGTAGACAGTAACTATGGCTACACCTTC. This sequence encodes CASSYGVDSNYGYTF. The V and J genes are TRBV6-5 and TRBJ1-2; tentatively, D is TRBD1 (5 bases). This CDR3 comprises 15 residues. Germline V gene lookup returns CDR1 MNHEY and CDR2 SVGAGI. Trimming pared 2 bases from V and 1 base from J, leaving 11 bases between.

V gene TRBV7-2 combines with J gene TRBJ2-7; D is unresolved. The CDR3 totals 13 residues. The germline V gene has CDR1 SGHTA and CDR2 FQGNSA. The V end lost 3 bases, the J end lost 4 bases, and 10 bases lay between the germline ends. The CDR3 spells CASSFIKSYEQYV. CDR3 coding DNA: TGTGCCAGCAGCTTTATTAAGTCTTACGAGCAGTACGTC.

A few counts support this clonotype. This chain links TRBV11-2 with TRBJ1-4; D call uncertain. V was cut by 5 bases and J by 8 bases, with 9 bases left in between. CDR3 length: 12 residues. Germline V gene data show CDR1 as SGHAT and CDR2 as FQNNGV. The CDR3 bases are TGTGCCAGCAGCCAATGGAGCGAAAAACTGTTTTTT. This sequence encodes CASSQWSEKLFF.